This T cell receptor (beta chain) was captured by sequencing in a study of Ad26.COV2.S vaccination and SARS-CoV-2 variants. Points from the study as a whole: There was reportedly substantial breadth in spike-specific CD8+ and CD4+ T cell responses after vaccination.

Treatment reported: 19 received Ad26.COV2.S at low or high dose, single or two shots; 5 received placebo; per-sample allocation not given. Sampling was done on day 63 after the first vaccine or placebo injection. The junction had 8 bases not matched to a gene; V was cut back by 1 base and J by 7 bases. CDR1 SGHNT and CDR2 YYREEE come from the germline V gene (reference sequence). This CDR3 is 15 amino acids long. Assay: immunoSEQ multiplex PCR; the TCRdb copy retains only in-frame clones and omits some. The sample shows some 500,000 clones, 75% to 90% of them seen only once. As regards this clone: The antigen is undetermined.

This TCR was recovered from a person aged 18-65 years who received the Ad26.COV2.S COVID-19 vaccine or a placebo. The material was peripheral blood, obtained in a trial of Ad26.COV2.S vaccine versus placebo. The chain employs TRBV5-4 and TRBJ2-1; 7 nucleotides line up with TRBD2. Written as DNA, the CDR3 is TGTGCCAGCAGCTTGAATGCGGGAGCAGAAAATGAGCAGTTCTTC. Its protein is CASSLNAGAENEQFF.